A selection of T cell receptor beta chains follows, all from one sample in a study of radiotherapy plus CTLA-4 blockade in lung cancer. Sequenced by immunoSEQ multiplex PCR; TCRdb stores in-frame clones only, minus some. Of about 90,000 clones listed, roughly 78% were seen once; the top ten hold around 15%. Sequencing used peripheral blood, obtained from a patient treated with radiotherapy plus ipilimumab. The receptors come from a human donor with non-small cell lung cancer that progressed on radiotherapy plus ipilimumab. Each CDR3 is given without its conserved first and last residue. Each record gives: J gene, V gene, CDR3 protein.

J gene: TRBJ1-2
V gene: TRBV6-5
CDR3 protein: ASSEGQDKPTGA

J gene: TRBJ2-7
V gene: TRBV4-2
CDR3 protein: ASSQDAGNSYEQY

J gene: TRBJ2-2
V gene: TRBV9
CDR3 protein: ASSVLAGVPRGELF

J gene: TRBJ1-2
V gene: TRBV30
CDR3 protein: AWTRDRGLSGYT

J gene: TRBJ1-4
V gene: TRBV5-5
CDR3 protein: ASSLDPNNEKLF

J gene: TRBJ2-7
V gene: TRBV10-3
CDR3 protein: ASRSSYEQY

J gene: TRBJ1-1
V gene: TRBV28
CDR3 protein: ASSFHRMNTEAF

J gene: TRBJ2-5
V gene: TRBV7-2
CDR3 protein: ASSASGDGQY

J gene: TRBJ1-1
V gene: TRBV9
CDR3 protein: ASSPRQGNSEAF

J gene: TRBJ1-4
V gene: TRBV4-2
CDR3 protein: ASSQVGREDAATNEKLF

J gene: TRBJ1-5
V gene: TRBV6-1
CDR3 protein: ASSEIDGQEEPQH

J gene: TRBJ1-5
V gene: TRBV19
CDR3 protein: ASSGGQGSNQPQH

J gene: TRBJ2-1
V gene: TRBV7-6
CDR3 protein: ASSLAWGPNGDEQF

J gene: TRBJ2-7
V gene: TRBV28
CDR3 protein: ASSGWTGGDEQY

J gene: TRBJ1-1
V gene: TRBV28
CDR3 protein: ASSFTVNTEAF

J gene: TRBJ1-5
V gene: TRBV7-2
CDR3 protein: ASSVLVGAGMAQH

J gene: TRBJ1-3
V gene: TRBV9
CDR3 protein: ASSVEGKFGSGNTIY

J gene: TRBJ1-1
V gene: TRBV7-9
CDR3 protein: ASSGPGNEAF

J gene: TRBJ2-7
V gene: TRBV2
CDR3 protein: ASSVGAREQY

J gene: TRBJ1-4
V gene: TRBV2
CDR3 protein: ASREQGEGEKLF

J gene: TRBJ2-1
V gene: TRBV19
CDR3 protein: ASRAKGLAASYNEQF

J gene: TRBJ1-1
V gene: TRBV28
CDR3 protein: ASSRDSLYTEAF

J gene: TRBJ1-2
V gene: TRBV7-8
CDR3 protein: ASSLAAGGYT

J gene: TRBJ1-1
V gene: TRBV6-5
CDR3 protein: ASSIGQLGNTEAF

J gene: TRBJ2-1
V gene: TRBV5-1
CDR3 protein: ASSLGGLNEQF

J gene: TRBJ2-2
V gene: TRBV2
CDR3 protein: ASRKEIVGELF

J gene: TRBJ2-7
V gene: TRBV28
CDR3 protein: ASSPWGRSYEQY

J gene: TRBJ2-5
V gene: TRBV5-4
CDR3 protein: ASSLETGWETQY

J gene: TRBJ2-2
V gene: TRBV5-1
CDR3 protein: ASSLDGGELF

J gene: TRBJ2-6
V gene: TRBV5-1
CDR3 protein: ASSLDGLTSGANVLT

J gene: TRBJ1-5
V gene: TRBV30
CDR3 protein: AWSVSGYQPQH

J gene: TRBJ2-7
V gene: TRBV6-6
CDR3 protein: ASSYGLAGASYEQY

J gene: TRBJ1-4
V gene: TRBV5-1
CDR3 protein: ASSYMDPDEKLF

J gene: TRBJ1-2
V gene: TRBV6-5
CDR3 protein: ASSKTLIHNYGYT

J gene: TRBJ2-2
V gene: TRBV6-1
CDR3 protein: ASSVVAGGPDGELF

J gene: TRBJ1-3
V gene: TRBV28
CDR3 protein: ASSLARSGNTIY

J gene: TRBJ2-7
V gene: TRBV6-1
CDR3 protein: ASSDQVGTGSYSSYEQY

J gene: TRBJ2-1
V gene: TRBV6-1
CDR3 protein: ASSWDLRSYGLF

J gene: TRBJ2-6
V gene: TRBV6-1
CDR3 protein: ASSEVGRSSGANVLT

J gene: TRBJ2-3
V gene: TRBV5-1
CDR3 protein: ASSAGLAYSTDTQY

J gene: TRBJ2-1
V gene: TRBV7-8
CDR3 protein: ASSLTAGEGNEQF

J gene: TRBJ2-7
V gene: TRBV30
CDR3 protein: AWKHRGSYEQY

J gene: TRBJ2-7
V gene: TRBV7-2
CDR3 protein: ASSLEAGGTYEQY

J gene: TRBJ1-5
V gene: TRBV5-6
CDR3 protein: ASSLGDQPQH

J gene: TRBJ2-7
V gene: TRBV7-2
CDR3 protein: ASSLQGTPGYEQY

J gene: TRBJ2-7
V gene: TRBV5-4
CDR3 protein: ASSKEASGESYEQY

J gene: TRBJ1-5
V gene: TRBV6-5
CDR3 protein: ASSSSYSNQPQH

J gene: TRBJ1-3
V gene: TRBV6-5
CDR3 protein: ASSLGFAGNTIY

J gene: TRBJ2-7
V gene: TRBV7-2
CDR3 protein: ASSPSSEYEQY

J gene: TRBJ2-7
V gene: TRBV6-6
CDR3 protein: ASSYGKEGYEQY

J gene: TRBJ2-3
V gene: TRBV10-3
CDR3 protein: AISDDRLHTDTQY

J gene: TRBJ1-1
V gene: TRBV7-2
CDR3 protein: ASSNELNTEAF

J gene: TRBJ1-2
V gene: TRBV6-1
CDR3 protein: ASSEGGRPQTT

J gene: TRBJ1-1
V gene: TRBV13
CDR3 protein: ASSWIPGQGADMNTEAF

J gene: TRBJ2-3
V gene: TRBV7-2
CDR3 protein: ASSDAGGPTDTQY

J gene: TRBJ1-1
V gene: TRBV9
CDR3 protein: ASSSTPEATEAF

J gene: TRBJ1-5
V gene: TRBV14
CDR3 protein: ASSQDKEQPYQPQH

J gene: TRBJ1-3
V gene: TRBV30
CDR3 protein: AWSVPGFSGNTIY

J gene: TRBJ1-2
V gene: TRBV6-1
CDR3 protein: ASSYGGVGGYT